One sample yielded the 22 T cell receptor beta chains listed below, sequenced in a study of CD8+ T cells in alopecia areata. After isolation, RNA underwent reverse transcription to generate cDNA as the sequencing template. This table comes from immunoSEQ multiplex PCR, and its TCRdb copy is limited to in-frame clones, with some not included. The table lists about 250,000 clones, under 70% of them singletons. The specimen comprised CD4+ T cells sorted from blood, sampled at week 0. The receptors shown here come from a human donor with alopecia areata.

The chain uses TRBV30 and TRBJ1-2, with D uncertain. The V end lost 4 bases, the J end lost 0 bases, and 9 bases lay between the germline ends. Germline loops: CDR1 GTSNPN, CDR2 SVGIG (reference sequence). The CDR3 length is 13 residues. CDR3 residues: CAWMELTNYGYTF. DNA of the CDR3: TGTGCCTGGATGGAGCTAACTAACTATGGCTACACCTTC.

Here the CDR3 DNA reads TGTGCCAGCAGCTCAGGACAGGGGGCTGTCACTGAAGCTTTCTTT. Protein: CASSSGQGAVTEAFF. The chain combines TRBV7-9 with TRBJ1-1; 11 bases map to TRBD1. Germline CDR1 reads SEHNR; CDR2 reads FQNEAQ (reference sequence). This CDR3 is built from 15 residues. V dropped 4 bases and J dropped 4; count of bases not matched to a gene: 5.

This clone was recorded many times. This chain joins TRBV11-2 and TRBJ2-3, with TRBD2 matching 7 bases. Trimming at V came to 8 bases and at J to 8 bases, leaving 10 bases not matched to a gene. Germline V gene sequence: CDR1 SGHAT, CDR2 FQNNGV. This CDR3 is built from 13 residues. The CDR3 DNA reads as TGTGCCAGCGGCCGGGACTACAGTGCTACGCAGTATTTT. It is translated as CASGRDYSATQYF.

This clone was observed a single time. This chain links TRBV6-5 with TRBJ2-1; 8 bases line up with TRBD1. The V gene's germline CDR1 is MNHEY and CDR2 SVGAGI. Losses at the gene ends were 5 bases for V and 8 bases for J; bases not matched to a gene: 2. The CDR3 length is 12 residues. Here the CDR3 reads CASSPRGHEQFF. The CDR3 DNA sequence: TGTGCCAGCAGTCCCAGGGGGCATGAGCAGTTCTTC.

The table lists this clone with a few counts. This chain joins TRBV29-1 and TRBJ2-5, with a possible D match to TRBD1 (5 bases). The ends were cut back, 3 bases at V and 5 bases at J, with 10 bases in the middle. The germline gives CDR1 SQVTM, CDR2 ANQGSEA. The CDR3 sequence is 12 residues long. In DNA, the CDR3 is TGCAGCGTTGAGTCAGGGCGGGAGACCCAGTACTTC. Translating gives CSVESGRETQYF.

The DNA for the CDR3 is TGCAGCGTTCACAAGGGCCCCCTAGGCTACACCTTC. It translates to CSVHKGPLGYTF. The chain carries TRBV29-1 and TRBJ1-2; D ambiguous. The V and J ends lost 5 bases and 8 bases respectively, with 15 bases between them. Germline CDR1 SQVTM, CDR2 ANQGSEA. The CDR3 covers 12 residues.

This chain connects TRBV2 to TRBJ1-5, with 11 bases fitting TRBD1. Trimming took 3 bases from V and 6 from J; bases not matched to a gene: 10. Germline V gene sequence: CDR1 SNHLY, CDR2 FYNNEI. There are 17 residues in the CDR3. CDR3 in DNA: TGTGCCAGCAGTGACCCCCGGGACAGGGGGGATACTCAGCCCCAGCATTTT. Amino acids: CASSDPRDRGDTQPQHF. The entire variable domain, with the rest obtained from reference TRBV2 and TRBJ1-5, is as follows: EPEVTQTPSHQVTQMGQEVILRCVPISNHLYFYWYRQILGQKVEFLVSFYNNEISEKSEIFDDQFSVERPDGSNFTLKIRSTKLEDSAMYFCASSDPRDRGDTQPQHFGDGTRLSIL.

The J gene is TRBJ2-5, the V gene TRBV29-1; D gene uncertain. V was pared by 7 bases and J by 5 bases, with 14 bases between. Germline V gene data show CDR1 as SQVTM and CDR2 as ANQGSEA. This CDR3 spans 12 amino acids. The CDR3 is CSAKASQETQYF. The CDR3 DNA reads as TGCAGCGCGAAGGCGTCCCAGGAGACCCAGTACTTC.

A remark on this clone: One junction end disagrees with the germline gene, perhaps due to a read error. CDR3 sequence (DNA): TGTGCCAGCAGCTTTAAAGAGGCCCAGTACTTC. It codes for CASSFKEAQYF. The genes are TRBV7-9 and TRBJ2-5; D unclear. Germline-derived CDR1 and CDR2 are SEHNR and FQNEAQ (reference sequence). The length of the CDR3 is 11 residues. Full variable domain (rest looked up from reference TRBV7-9 and TRBJ2-5): DTGVSQNPRHKITKRGQNVTFRCDPISEHNRLYWYRQTLGQGPEFLTYFQNEAQLEKSRLLSDRFSAERPKGSFSTLEIQRTEQGDSAMYLCASSFKEAQYFGPGTRLLVL.

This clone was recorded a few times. CDR3 nucleotides: TGCAGCGTTCTACAGGGTTCCGGCATTCAGTACTTC. It codes for CSVLQGSGIQYF. The V call is TRBV29-1, the J call TRBJ2-4; TRBD1 might be the D (6 bases). Germline V gene sequence: CDR1 SQVTM, CDR2 ANQGSEA. This CDR3 is built from 12 residues. Deletions cut 5 bases from V and 9 bases from J, with 14 bases between.

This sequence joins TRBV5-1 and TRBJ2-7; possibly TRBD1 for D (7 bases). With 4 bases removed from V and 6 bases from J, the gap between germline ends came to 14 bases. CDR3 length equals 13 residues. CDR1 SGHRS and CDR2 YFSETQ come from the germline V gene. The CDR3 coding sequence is TGCGCCAGCAGCGCGGGACAGTCCGGCGAGCAGTACTTC. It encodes CASSAGQSGEQYF.

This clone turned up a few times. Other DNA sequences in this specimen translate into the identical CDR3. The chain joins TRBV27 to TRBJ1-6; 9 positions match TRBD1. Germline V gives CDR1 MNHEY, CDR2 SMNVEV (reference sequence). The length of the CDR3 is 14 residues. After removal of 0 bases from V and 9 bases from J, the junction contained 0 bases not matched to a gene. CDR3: CASSLSGQGSPLHF. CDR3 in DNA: TGTGCCAGCAGTTTATCGGGACAGGGTTCACCCCTCCACTTT.

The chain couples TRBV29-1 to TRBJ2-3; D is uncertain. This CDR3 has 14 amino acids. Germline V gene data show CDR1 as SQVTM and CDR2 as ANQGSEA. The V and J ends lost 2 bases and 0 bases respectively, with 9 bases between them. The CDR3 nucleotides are TGCAGCGTTGAAAATAGAGAGAGCACAGATACGCAGTATTTT. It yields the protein CSVENRESTDTQYF.

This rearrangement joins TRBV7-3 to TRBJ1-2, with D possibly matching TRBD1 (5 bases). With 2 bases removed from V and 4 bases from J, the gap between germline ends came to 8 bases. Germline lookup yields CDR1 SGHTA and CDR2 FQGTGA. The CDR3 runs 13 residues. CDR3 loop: CASSLPRGYGYTF. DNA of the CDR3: TGTGCCAGCAGCTTACCAAGGGGCTATGGCTACACCTTC.

CDR3 sequence: CATSRGSGGLTYNEQFF. The CDR3 DNA sequence: TGTGCCACCAGCAGAGGTTCGGGAGGTCTCACCTACAATGAGCAGTTCTTC. The chain uses TRBV15 and TRBJ2-1; 7 nucleotides agree with TRBD2. The CDR3 runs to 17 residues. In germline, CDR1 is LNHNV, CDR2 YYDKDF (reference sequence). V lost 1 base to trimming and J lost 2 bases; unmatched junction nucleotides: 8.

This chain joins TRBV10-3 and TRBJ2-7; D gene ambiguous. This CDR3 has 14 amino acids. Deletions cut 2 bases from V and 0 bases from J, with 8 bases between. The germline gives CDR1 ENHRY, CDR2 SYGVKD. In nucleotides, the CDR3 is TGTGCCATCAGTGAGGCTGGGGACTCCTACGAGCAGTACTTC. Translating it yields CAISEAGDSYEQYF.

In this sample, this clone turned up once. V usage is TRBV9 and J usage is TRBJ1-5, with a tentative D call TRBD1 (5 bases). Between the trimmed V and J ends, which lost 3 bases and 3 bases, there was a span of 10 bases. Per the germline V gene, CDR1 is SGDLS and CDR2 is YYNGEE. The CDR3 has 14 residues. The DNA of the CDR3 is TGTGCCAGCAGCGGTACAGGTACCAATCAGCCCCAGCATTTT. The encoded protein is CASSGTGTNQPQHF.

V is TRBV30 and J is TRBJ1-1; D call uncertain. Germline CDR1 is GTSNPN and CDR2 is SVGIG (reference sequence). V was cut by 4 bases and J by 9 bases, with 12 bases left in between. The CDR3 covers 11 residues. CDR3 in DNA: TGTGCCTGGACTCCGGGGTCCCAAGCTTTCTTT. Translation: CAWTPGSQAFF.

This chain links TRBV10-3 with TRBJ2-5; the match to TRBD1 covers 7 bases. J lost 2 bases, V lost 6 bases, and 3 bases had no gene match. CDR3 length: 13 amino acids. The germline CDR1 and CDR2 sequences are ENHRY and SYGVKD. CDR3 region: CAISTGEQETQYF. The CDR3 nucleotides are TGTGCCATCAGCACAGGGGAGCAAGAGACCCAGTACTTC.

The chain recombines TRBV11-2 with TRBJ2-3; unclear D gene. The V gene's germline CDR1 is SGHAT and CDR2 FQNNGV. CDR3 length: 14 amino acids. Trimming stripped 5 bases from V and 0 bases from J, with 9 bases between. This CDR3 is CASSLHRSTDTQYF. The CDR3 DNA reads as TGTGCCAGCAGCCTACATCGGAGCACAGATACGCAGTATTTT.

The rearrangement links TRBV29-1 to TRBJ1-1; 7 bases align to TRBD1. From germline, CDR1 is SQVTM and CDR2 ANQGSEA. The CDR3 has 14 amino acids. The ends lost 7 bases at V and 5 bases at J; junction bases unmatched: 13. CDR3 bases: TGCAGCGCTAGGACTGACAGGGTTGGGACTGAAGCTTTCTTT. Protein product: CSARTDRVGTEAFF.

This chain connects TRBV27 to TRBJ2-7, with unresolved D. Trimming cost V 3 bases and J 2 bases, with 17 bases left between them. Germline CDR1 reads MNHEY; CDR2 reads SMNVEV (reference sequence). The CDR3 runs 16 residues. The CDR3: CASSFKKEPNTYEQYF. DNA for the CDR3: TGTGCCAGCAGTTTTAAGAAGGAGCCCAACACCTACGAGCAGTACTTC.